Below are 23 T cell receptor beta chains sequenced from a single sample in a study of shared clonotypes between healthy human individuals. Clones were sequenced by immunoSEQ multiplex PCR, and TCRdb holds only the in-frame ones, with some missing. The repertoire consists of millions of clones, with approximately 95% occurring once and the leading ten covering 0.13%. The source material was naive CD4+ T cells sorted from blood. Described subset: CD45RA+ positively selected. The origin of the receptors is a man aged 18 to 30 in good health.

This clone came up many times. The same CDR3 is also encoded by other DNA sequences in this sample. The chain joins TRBV20-1 to TRBJ2-7, with no clear D. V lost 3 bases and J 2 bases, leaving 5 bases between the germline ends. The CDR3 extends over 11 amino acids. CDR1 is DFQATT and CDR2 is SNEGSKA in the germline V gene (reference sequence). The CDR3 nucleotides read TGCAGTGCTAGCAGCCCCTACGAGCAGTACTTC. It specifies CSASSPYEQYF.

The rearrangement links TRBV10-3 to TRBJ2-2, with 8 nucleotides matching TRBD1. The germline gives CDR1 ENHRY, CDR2 SYGVKD. V lost 6 bases to trimming and J lost 4 bases; unmatched junction nucleotides: 7. The length of the CDR3 is 15 residues. The chain's CDR3 is CAIRGQGGTTGELFF. In DNA form, the CDR3 reads TGTGCCATCAGAGGACAGGGTGGAACCACCGGGGAGCTGTTTTTT.

J is TRBJ2-7 and V is TRBV6-1; D unclear. There are 14 residues in the CDR3. Germline V gene data show CDR1 as MNHNS and CDR2 as SASEGT. Between the trimmed V and J ends, which lost 6 bases and 2 bases, there was a span of 14 bases. Written as DNA, the CDR3 is TGTGCCAGCAGGATGACGGACCCAGCCTACGAGCAGTACTTC. Protein sequence: CASRMTDPAYEQYF.

The chain uses TRBV10-3 and TRBJ2-1, with 8 bases fitting TRBD2. Germline CDR1 reads ENHRY; CDR2 reads SYGVKD. The CDR3 extends over 16 amino acids. J was trimmed by 7 bases and V by 6 bases; bases with no gene match: 14. CDR3 coding DNA: TGTGCCATCAGGACCCTCGGGCGGGGGGCTGAAAATGAGCAGTTCTTC. It specifies CAIRTLGRGAENEQFF.

Comments on this clone: Other DNA sequences in this specimen translate into the identical CDR3. The rearrangement uses TRBV7-2 and TRBJ2-5, with 8 bases matching TRBD1. CDR1 is SGHTA, CDR2 FQGNSA, per germline. V shed 5 bases, J shed 5 bases, and the junction held 7 bases outside the gene matches. The CDR3 is 14 residues long. This chain's CDR3 is CASSPRTGTETQYF. The CDR3 DNA reads as TGTGCCAGCAGCCCTAGGACAGGGACGGAGACCCAGTACTTC.

The V call is TRBV15, the J call TRBJ1-5; D is possibly TRBD1 (5 bases). The CDR3 is 15 amino acids. Trimming left V 8 bases short and J 0 bases short, with 14 bases between. CDR1 and CDR2 from the germline V gene are LNHNV and YYDKDF (reference sequence). CDR3 coding DNA: TGTGCCACCTCGGTACAGGATCTTAGCAATCAGCCCCAGCATTTT. This sequence encodes CATSVQDLSNQPQHF.

V gene TRBV5-1 combines with J gene TRBJ2-1; 7 bases match TRBD2. The germline V gene has CDR1 SGHRS and CDR2 YFSETQ. Trimming cost V 0 bases and J 0 bases; bases outside gene matches: 6. CDR3 length: 17 residues. The CDR3 here is CASSLVLAGDSYNEQFF. DNA for the CDR3: TGCGCCAGCAGCTTGGTCCTGGCGGGGGACTCCTACAATGAGCAGTTCTTC.

V and J are TRBV2 and TRBJ2-1, with D unresolved. This CDR3 comprises 13 residues. CDR1 is SNHLY, CDR2 FYNNEI, per germline. Between the trimmed V and J ends, which lost 5 bases and 8 bases, there was a span of 13 bases. For the CDR3, the DNA is TGTGCCAGCAGTCCTATACCCGGCTATGAGCAGTTCTTC. It specifies CASSPIPGYEQFF.

The V and J genes are TRBV10-3 and TRBJ1-3, with TRBD1 matching 7 bases. CDR1 and CDR2 from the germline V gene are ENHRY and SYGVKD. The CDR3 length is 12 residues. V was clipped by 5 bases and J by 8 bases; unmatched bases: 3. CDR3 sequence (DNA): TGTGCCATCAGTCCCCAGGGGGACACCATATATTTT. Encoded protein: CAISPQGDTIYF.

This sequence joins TRBV30 and TRBJ1-1; unclear D gene. The V gene lost 2 bases and the J gene lost 0 bases, with 13 bases spanning the gap. The CDR3 runs 15 residues. CDR1 GTSNPN and CDR2 SVGIG come from the germline V gene (reference sequence). This CDR3 reads CAWSILGPMNTEAFF. In nucleotides, the CDR3 is TGTGCCTGGAGTATCCTCGGTCCTATGAACACTGAAGCTTTCTTT. The variable domain in full, completed from reference TRBV30 and TRBJ1-1, reads SQTIHQWPATLVQPVGSPLSLECTVEGTSNPNLYWYRQAAGRGLQLLFYSVGIGQISSEVPQNLSASRPQDRQFILSSKKLLLSDSGFYLCAWSILGPMNTEAFFGQGTRLTVV.

The V gene is TRBV12-5, the J gene TRBJ1-1, with 10 bases aligning to TRBD1. CDR1 and CDR2 (germline): LGHNT, FRNRAP. The CDR3 totals 17 residues. Trimming at V came to 1 base and at J to 6 bases, leaving 11 bases not matched to a gene. CDR3 loop: CASGLGTFKTGGPEAFF. The CDR3 nucleotides read TGTGCTAGTGGTTTGGGCACCTTTAAGACAGGGGGCCCTGAAGCTTTCTTT.

The rearrangement uses TRBV5-6 and TRBJ2-5, with 9 bases fitting TRBD1. The CDR3 is made up of 16 amino acids. The ends lost 2 bases at V and 4 bases at J; junction bases unmatched: 9. Germline V gives CDR1 SGHDT, CDR2 YYEEEE. The CDR3 DNA sequence: TGTGCCAGCAGCTTAATAGGACAGGGGAGAGGAGAGACCCAGTACTTC. It translates to CASSLIGQGRGETQYF.

The V and J genes are TRBV5-1 and TRBJ2-3; 9 bases are shared with TRBD1. Germline assignment: CDR1 SGHRS and CDR2 YFSETQ. V lost 4 bases, J lost 2 bases, and 8 bases stayed unmatched. The length of the CDR3 is 16 residues. The CDR3 DNA reads TGCGCCAGCAGCCCGGGGACAGGGAAAAACACAGATACGCAGTATTTT. Residues: CASSPGTGKNTDTQYF. Using reference TRBV5-1 and TRBJ2-3 for the parts outside the CDR3, the full variable domain is KAGVTQTPRYLIKTRGQQVTLSCSPISGHRSVSWYQQTPGQGLQFLFEYFSETQRNKGNFPGRFSGRQFSNSRSEMNVSTLELGDSALYLCASSPGTGKNTDTQYFGPGTRLTVL.

The chain uses TRBV19 and TRBJ2-7; the D call may be TRBD1 or TRBD2 (5 bases each). The CDR3 has 13 residues. V lost 3 bases, J lost 6 bases, and 12 bases lay in between. Germline CDR1 reads LNHDA; CDR2 reads SQIVND (reference sequence). CDR3: CASSMSRDGEQYF. The CDR3 bases are TGTGCCAGTAGTATGAGCCGGGACGGCGAGCAGTACTTC.

The chain carries TRBV6-5 and TRBJ1-1, with unresolved D. From germline, CDR1 is MNHEY and CDR2 SVGAGI. V lost 6 bases, J lost 8 bases, and 16 bases lay in between. This CDR3 is 13 amino acids long. The CDR3 here is CASSPVDGLEAFF. The CDR3 DNA reads TGTGCCAGCAGCCCAGTGGATGGTTTAGAAGCTTTCTTT.

The genes are TRBV5-1 and TRBJ2-2; D not certain. Germline loops: CDR1 SGHRS, CDR2 YFSETQ. V was cut by 0 bases and J by 5 bases, with 14 bases left in between. The CDR3 covers 16 residues. The CDR3 nucleotides read TGCGCCAGCAGCTTGGAACCTACCAAAGGGACCGGGGAGCTGTTTTTT. It specifies CASSLEPTKGTGELFF.

This chain uses TRBV4-1 with TRBJ1-2; no definite D call. Per the germline V gene, CDR1 is MGHRA and CDR2 is YSYEKL. The length of the CDR3 is 15 residues. The germline V and J ends were trimmed by 1 base and 2 bases, with 11 bases remaining between them. The CDR3 DNA follows: TGCGCCAGCAGCCAAGCCCCGACATCGAACTATGGCTACACCTTC. This translates into CASSQAPTSNYGYTF.

V and J are TRBV29-1 and TRBJ2-2; perhaps TRBD1 as D (6 bases). The CDR3 is 12 residues long. Germline V gene sequence: CDR1 SQVTM, CDR2 ANQGSEA. The germline V and J ends were trimmed by 5 bases and 4 bases, with 8 bases remaining between them. This CDR3 is CSVSGVTGELFF. The CDR3 DNA reads as TGCAGCGTTTCAGGGGTCACCGGGGAGCTGTTTTTT.

The rearrangement joins TRBV9 to TRBJ2-5; weak D call: TRBD2 (5 bases). This CDR3 comprises 17 residues. Looked up from germline, CDR1 is SGDLS and CDR2 is YYNGEE. V was pared by 0 bases and J by 1 base, with 16 bases between. CDR3 sequence: CASSVAVGSAPQETQYF. CDR3 coding DNA: TGTGCCAGCAGCGTAGCGGTAGGGAGCGCCCCCCAAGAGACCCAGTACTTC. Supplemented by reference TRBV9 and TRBJ2-5, the full variable domain reads DSGVTQTPKHLITATGQRVTLRCSPRSGDLSVYWYQQSLDQGLQFLIQYYNGEERAKGNILERFSAQQFPDLHSELNLSSLELGDSALYFCASSVAVGSAPQETQYFGPGTRLLVL.

The chain has TRBV19 and TRBJ1-2; TRBD1 is a possible D gene (5 bases). CDR3 size: 13 residues. V shed 6 bases and J shed 8 bases, with 16 bases lying between them. Per the germline V gene, CDR1 is LNHDA and CDR2 is SQIVND (reference sequence). The CDR3 sequence is CASRPTGGNGYTF. The CDR3 DNA reads TGTGCCAGTAGACCGACCGGGGGTAACGGCTACACCTTC. Full variable domain (outside the CDR3, taken from reference TRBV19 and TRBJ1-2): DGGITQSPKYLFRKEGQNVTLSCEQNLNHDAMYWYRQDPGQGLRLIYYSQIVNDFQKGDIAEGYSVSREKKESFPLTVTSAQKNPTAFYLCASRPTGGNGYTFGSGTRLTVV.

This sequence joins TRBV7-9 and TRBJ1-4; D is unclear. Germline V gene lookup returns CDR1 SEHNR and CDR2 FQNEAQ (reference sequence). The CDR3 covers 15 residues. V lost 6 bases to trimming and J lost 0 bases, with 11 bases between them. The CDR3 nucleotides read TGTGCCAGCAGTTACGGTCGGTCAACTAATGAAAAACTGTTTTTT. It codes for CASSYGRSTNEKLFF.

The V gene is TRBV7-9, the J gene TRBJ1-2; 10 bases match TRBD1. The trim removed 5 bases at V and 4 bases at J, leaving 4 bases unmatched. The germline gives CDR1 SEHNR, CDR2 FQNEAQ (reference sequence). There are 14 residues in the CDR3. CDR3 sequence (DNA): TGTGCCAGCAGCCGACAGGGGGCGGTCTATGGCTACACCTTC. Its translation is CASSRQGAVYGYTF.

The CDR3 region is CASSPFGSPQETQYF. CDR3 DNA sequence: TGTGCCAGCAGCCCTTTCGGATCTCCCCAAGAGACCCAGTACTTC. The rearrangement joins TRBV5-5 to TRBJ2-5, with unresolved D. The CDR3 loop spans 15 amino acids. Trimming stripped 4 bases from V and 1 base from J, with 14 bases between. Germline V CDR1 and CDR2: SGHKS, YYEKEE (reference sequence).